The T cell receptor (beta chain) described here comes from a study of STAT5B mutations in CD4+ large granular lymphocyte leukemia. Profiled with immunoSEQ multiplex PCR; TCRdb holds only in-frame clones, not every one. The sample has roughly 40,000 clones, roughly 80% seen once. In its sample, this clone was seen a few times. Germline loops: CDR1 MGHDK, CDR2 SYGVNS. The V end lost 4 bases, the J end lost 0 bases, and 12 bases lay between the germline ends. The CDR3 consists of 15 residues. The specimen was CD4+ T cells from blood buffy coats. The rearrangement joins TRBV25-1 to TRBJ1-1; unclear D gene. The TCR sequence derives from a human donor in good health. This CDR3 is CASSVRTAMNTEAFF. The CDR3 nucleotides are TGTGCCAGCAGTGTGAGGACGGCTATGAACACTGAAGCTTTCTTT.